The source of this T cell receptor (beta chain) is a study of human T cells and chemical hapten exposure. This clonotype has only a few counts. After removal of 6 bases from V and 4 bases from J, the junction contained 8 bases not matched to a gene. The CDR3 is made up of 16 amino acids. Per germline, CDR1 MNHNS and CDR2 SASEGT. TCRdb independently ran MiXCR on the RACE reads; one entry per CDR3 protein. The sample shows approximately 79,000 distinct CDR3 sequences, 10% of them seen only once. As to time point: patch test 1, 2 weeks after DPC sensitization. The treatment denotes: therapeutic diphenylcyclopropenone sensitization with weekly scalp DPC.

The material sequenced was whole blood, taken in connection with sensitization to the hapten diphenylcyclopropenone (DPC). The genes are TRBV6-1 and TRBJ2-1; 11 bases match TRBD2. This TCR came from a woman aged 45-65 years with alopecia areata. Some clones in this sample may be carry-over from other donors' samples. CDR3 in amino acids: CASRGGLAVKYNEQFF. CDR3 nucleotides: TGTGCCAGCAGGGGGGGACTAGCGGTAAAGTACAATGAGCAGTTCTTC.